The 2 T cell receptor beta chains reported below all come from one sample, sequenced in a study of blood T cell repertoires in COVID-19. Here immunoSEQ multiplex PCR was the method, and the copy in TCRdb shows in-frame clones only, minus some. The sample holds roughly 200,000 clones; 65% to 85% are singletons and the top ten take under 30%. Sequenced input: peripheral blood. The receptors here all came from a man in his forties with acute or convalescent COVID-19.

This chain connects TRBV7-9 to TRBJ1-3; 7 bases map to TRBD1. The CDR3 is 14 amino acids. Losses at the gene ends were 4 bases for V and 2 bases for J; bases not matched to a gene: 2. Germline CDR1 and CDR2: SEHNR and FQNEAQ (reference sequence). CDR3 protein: CASSSDRAGNTIYF. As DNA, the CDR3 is TGTGCCAGCAGCTCCGACAGGGCTGGAAACACCATATATTTT.

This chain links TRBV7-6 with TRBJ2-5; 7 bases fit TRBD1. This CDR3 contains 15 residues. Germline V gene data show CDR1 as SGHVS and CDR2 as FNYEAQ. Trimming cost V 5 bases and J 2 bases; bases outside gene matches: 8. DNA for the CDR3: TGTGCCAGCAGCGGCCCACAGGGGCGGCAAGAGACCCAGTACTTC. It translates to CASSGPQGRQETQYF.